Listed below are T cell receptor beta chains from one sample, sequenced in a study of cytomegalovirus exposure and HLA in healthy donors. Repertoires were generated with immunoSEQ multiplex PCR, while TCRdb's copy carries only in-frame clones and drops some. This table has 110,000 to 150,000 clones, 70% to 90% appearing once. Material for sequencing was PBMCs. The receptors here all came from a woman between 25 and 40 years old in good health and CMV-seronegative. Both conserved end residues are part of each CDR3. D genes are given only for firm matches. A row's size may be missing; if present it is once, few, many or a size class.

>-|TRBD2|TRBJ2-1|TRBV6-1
CASRAGGGNEQFF
TGTGCCAGCAGAGCGGGGGGGGGAAATGAGCAGTTCTTC
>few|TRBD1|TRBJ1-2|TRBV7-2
CASSLSQGVTLREGYTF
TGTGCCAGCAGCTTGAGTCAGGGGGTGACTCTCCGAGAAGGCTACACCTTC
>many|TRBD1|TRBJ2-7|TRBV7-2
CASSRGTGYPYEQYF
TGTGCCAGCAGCCGTGGGACAGGCTATCCCTACGAGCAGTACTTC
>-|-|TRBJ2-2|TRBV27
CASSSPGTGELFF
TGTGCCAGCAGTTCCCCGGGGACCGGGGAGCTGTTTTTT
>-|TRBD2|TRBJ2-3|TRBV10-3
CATAYVSGGAVTDTQYF
TGTGCCACCGCCTACGTGAGCGGGGGGGCTGTCACAGATACGCAGTATTTT
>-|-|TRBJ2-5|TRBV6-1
CASSERETQYF
TGTGCCAGCAGTGAACGTGAGACCCAGTACTTC
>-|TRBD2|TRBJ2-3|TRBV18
CASSLGVAGASDTQYF
TGTGCCAGCTCCCTCGGGGTAGCGGGGGCCTCAGATACGCAGTATTTT
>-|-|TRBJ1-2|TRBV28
CASSPTGIMHYGYTF
TGTGCCAGCAGCCCCACAGGGATCATGCACTATGGCTACACCTTC
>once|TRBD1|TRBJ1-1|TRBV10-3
CAISESLGQGLIWTEAFF
TGTGCCATCAGTGAGTCGTTGGGACAGGGTTTGATATGGACTGAAGCTTTCTTT
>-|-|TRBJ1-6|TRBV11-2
CASSLFRKTLHF
TGTGCCAGCAGCTTATTCAGAAAAACCCTCCACTTT
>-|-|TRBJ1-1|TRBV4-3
CARVALNTEAFF
TGCGCCCGCGTCGCCCTGAACACTGAAGCTTTCTTT
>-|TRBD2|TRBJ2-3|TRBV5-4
CASSFYGGGRSDTQYF
TGTGCCAGCAGCTTTTACGGCGGGGGAAGGTCAGATACGCAGTATTTT
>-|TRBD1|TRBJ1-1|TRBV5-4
CASSPGQGGNTEAFF
TGTGCCAGCAGCCCGGGACAGGGAGGGAACACTGAAGCTTTCTTT
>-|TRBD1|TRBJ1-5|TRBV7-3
CASSWDRGQPQHF
TGTGCCAGCAGCTGGGACAGGGGACAGCCCCAGCATTTT
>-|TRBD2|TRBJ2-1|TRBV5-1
CASSPGTSGGNNEQFF
TGCGCCAGCTCGCCTGGGACTAGCGGGGGGAACAATGAGCAGTTCTTC
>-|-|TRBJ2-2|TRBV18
CASSPFPGSTGGELFF
TGTGCCAGCTCACCTTTCCCAGGATCGACAGGCGGGGAGCTGTTTTTT
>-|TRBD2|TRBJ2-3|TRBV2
CASSEQGGGAVDTQYF
TGTGCCAGCAGTGAACAGGGCGGGGGGGCCGTAGATACGCAGTATTTT
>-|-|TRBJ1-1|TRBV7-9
CASSSRGMVAEAFF
TGTGCCAGCAGCTCCAGGGGTATGGTGGCTGAAGCTTTCTTT
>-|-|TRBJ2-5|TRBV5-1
CASSLFNQETQYF
TGCGCCAGCAGCTTGTTCAATCAAGAGACCCAGTACTTC
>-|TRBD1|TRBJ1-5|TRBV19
CASSTDRWGQPQHF
TGTGCCAGTAGTACGGACAGGTGGGGTCAGCCCCAGCATTTT
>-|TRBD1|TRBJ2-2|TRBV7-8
CASKGQTTGELFF
TGTGCCAGCAAGGGACAGACCACCGGGGAGCTGTTTTTT
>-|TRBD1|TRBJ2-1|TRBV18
CASTLGQGTYNEQFF
TGTGCCAGCACCCTGGGACAGGGGACCTACAATGAGCAGTTCTTC
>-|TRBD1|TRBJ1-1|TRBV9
CASSVAAGTGAGFAEAFF
TGTGCCAGCAGCGTAGCTGCAGGGACAGGGGCCGGGTTCGCTGAAGCTTTCTTT
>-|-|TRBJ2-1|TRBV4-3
CASSQELTGPQFF
TGCGCCAGCAGCCAGGAACTAACCGGTCCACAGTTCTTC
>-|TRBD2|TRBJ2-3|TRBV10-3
CAIRAGLAGIPSTDTQYF
TGTGCCATCAGGGCGGGACTAGCGGGGATACCTAGCACAGATACGCAGTATTTT
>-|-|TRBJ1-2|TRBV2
CASWRLNSYGYTF
TGTGCCAGCTGGCGATTGAACAGCTATGGCTACACCTTC
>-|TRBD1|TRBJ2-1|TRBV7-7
CASSPDRGLEQFF
TGTGCCAGCAGCCCCGACAGGGGCCTTGAGCAGTTCTTC
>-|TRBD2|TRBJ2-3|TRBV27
CASSYILAGAGDTQYF
TGTGCCAGCAGTTACATCCTAGCGGGGGCGGGAGATACGCAGTATTTT
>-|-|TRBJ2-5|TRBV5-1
CASSLFLQETQYF
TGCGCCAGCAGCTTGTTCCTGCAAGAGACCCAGTACTTC
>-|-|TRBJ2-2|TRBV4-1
CASRLTNTGELFF
TGCGCCAGCAGACTCACCAACACCGGGGAGCTGTTTTTT
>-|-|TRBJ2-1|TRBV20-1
CSASDFDEQFF
TGCAGTGCTAGTGACTTTGATGAGCAGTTCTTC
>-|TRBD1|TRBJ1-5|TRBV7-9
CASSAQTGARDQPQHF
TGTGCCAGCAGCGCCCAGACAGGGGCGAGGGATCAGCCCCAGCATTTT
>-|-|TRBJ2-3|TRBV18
CASSPSGSTDTQYF
TGTGCCAGCTCACCATCAGGTTCCACAGATACGCAGTATTTT
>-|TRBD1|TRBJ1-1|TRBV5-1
CASSYEGQKNTEAFF
TGCGCCAGCAGCTACGAGGGACAGAAGAACACTGAAGCTTTCTTT
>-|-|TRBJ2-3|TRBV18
CASSPYERPVVNTQYF
TGTGCCAGCTCACCATACGAGCGCCCCGTAGTTAATACGCAGTATTTT
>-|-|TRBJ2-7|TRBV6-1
CASSSGSSLGEQYF
TGTGCCAGCAGTTCCGGGTCCTCACTAGGAGAGCAGTACTTC
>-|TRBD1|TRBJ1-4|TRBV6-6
CASSYDREQNEKLFF
TGTGCCAGCAGCTATGACAGGGAACAAAATGAAAAACTGTTTTTT
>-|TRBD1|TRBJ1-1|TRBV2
CASSASTGRNTEAFF
TGTGCCAGCAGTGCCTCGACAGGGAGGAACACTGAAGCTTTCTTT
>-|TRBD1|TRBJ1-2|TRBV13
CASSLDRGAYGYTF
TGTGCCAGCAGCTTAGACAGGGGTGCCTATGGCTACACCTTC
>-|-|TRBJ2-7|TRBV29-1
CSVENSYEQYF
TGCAGCGTTGAAAACAGCTACGAGCAGTACTTC
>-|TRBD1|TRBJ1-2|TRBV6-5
CASSYSEGAGGYTF
TGTGCCAGCAGTTACTCGGAGGGGGCGGGTGGCTACACCTTC
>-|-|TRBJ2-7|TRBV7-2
CASSLKVGLGLYEQYF
TGTGCCAGCAGCTTAAAGGTAGGGCTGGGGCTCTACGAGCAGTACTTC
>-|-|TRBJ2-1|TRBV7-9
CASSLDLRNNEQFF
TGTGCCAGCAGCTTGGATTTGAGGAACAATGAGCAGTTCTTC
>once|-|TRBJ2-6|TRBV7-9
CASSNQGSGANVLTF
TGTGCCAGCAGCAACCAGGGCTCCGGGGCCAACGTCCTGACTTTC
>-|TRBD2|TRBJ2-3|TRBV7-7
CASSAGGAPDTQYF
TGTGCTAGCAGCGCCGGGGGGGCCCCAGATACGCAGTATTTT
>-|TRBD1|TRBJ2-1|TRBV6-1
CASTEGQTSYNEQFF
TGTGCCAGCACCGAGGGACAGACCTCCTACAATGAGCAGTTCTTC
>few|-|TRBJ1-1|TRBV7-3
CASSLREDTEAFF
TGTGCCAGCAGCTTACGTGAGGACACTGAAGCTTTCTTT
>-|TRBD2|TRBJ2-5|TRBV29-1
CSVAGGETQYF
TGCAGCGTTGCGGGGGGGGAGACCCAGTACTTC
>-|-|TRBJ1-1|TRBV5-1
CASSLEGINTEAFF
TGCGCCAGCAGCTTGGAGGGGATAAACACTGAAGCTTTCTTT
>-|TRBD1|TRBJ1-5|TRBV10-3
CAIRSSDRGDQPQHF
TGTGCCATCAGAAGCTCAGACAGGGGGGATCAGCCCCAGCATTTT
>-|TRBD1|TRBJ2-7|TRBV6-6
CASSYTLGTVSYEQYF
TGTGCCAGCAGTTACACTCTGGGGACAGTATCCTACGAGCAGTACTTC
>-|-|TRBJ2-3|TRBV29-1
CSVEFRARDTQYF
TGCAGCGTTGAATTCAGGGCAAGAGATACGCAGTATTTT
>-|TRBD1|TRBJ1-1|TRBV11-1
CASSLMDRGQAFF
TGTGCCAGCAGCTTAATGGACAGGGGGCAAGCTTTCTTT
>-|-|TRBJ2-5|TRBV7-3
CASSLQGTRYQETQYF
TGTGCCAGCAGCTTACAGGGGACACGATACCAAGAGACCCAGTACTTC
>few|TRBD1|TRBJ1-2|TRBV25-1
CASQGALNYGYTF
TGTGCCAGCCAGGGGGCACTTAACTATGGCTACACCTTC
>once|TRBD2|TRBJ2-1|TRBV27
CASSPTLAGVFYNEQFF
TGTGCCAGCAGTCCCACCCTAGCGGGGGTCTTCTACAATGAGCAGTTCTTC